This T cell receptor (beta chain) is from a study of post-analysis software for immune sequencing data. Across the whole study: Included courses were relapsing-remitting and secondary progressive multiple sclerosis; progressive-relapsing multiple sclerosis was also included. Study-wide results and caveats: In patients, roughly five TRBV segments were more frequent than in controls, with TRBV5-6, TRBV5-1 and TRBV20-1 among them.

cDNA libraries of TCR beta carried unique molecular identifiers. Using its own MiXCR run on the PCR reads, TCRdb lists one record per CDR3 protein. Among about 570,000 distinct CDR3 sequences listed, around 36% were seen once. The CDR3 is made up of 12 amino acids. Per the germline V gene, CDR1 is SQVTM and CDR2 is ANQGSEA. A note on this clonotype: Its specificity is unknown. At one of its ends the junction is not consistent with the germline gene, which may arise from a read error.

The sample comprised blood. This chain connects TRBV29-1 to TRBJ1-2; D remains unclear. The source of this sequence is a girl under 18 with multiple sclerosis. The CDR3 DNA reads TGCAGCGTTATCGCAGAGGGCTATGGCTGCACCTTC. Residues: CSVIAEGYGCTF.